These 18 T cell receptor beta chains were sequenced from one sample in a study of T cells after yellow fever vaccination. MiXCR, run by TCRdb on the 5' RACE reads, gives a single entry per CDR3 protein. In the table there are hundreds of thousands of distinct CDR3 sequences, 15% to 20% of which are singletons. This material consisted of PBMCs, taken before the yellow fever booster vaccination. These receptors came from a man aged 18 to 30 who received the YFV17D yellow fever vaccine.

This sequence joins TRBV4-1 and TRBJ2-3, with TRBD2 matching 7 bases. The CDR3 contains 16 residues. After removal of 1 base from V and 0 bases from J, the junction contained 4 bases not matched to a gene. Germline CDR1 reads MGHRA; CDR2 reads YSYEKL. CDR3 amino acids: CASSQAAGRSTDTQYF. The DNA of the CDR3 is TGCGCCAGCAGCCAAGCAGCGGGACGGAGCACAGATACGCAGTATTTT.

The chain employs TRBV15 and TRBJ1-1, with D unresolved. Germline V CDR1 and CDR2: LNHNV, YYDKDF (reference sequence). V was trimmed by 3 bases and J by 1 base, leaving 6 bases between them. CDR3 length: 13 residues. CDR3 residues: CATSSGRNTEAFF. In DNA form, the CDR3 reads TGTGCCACCAGCAGTGGACGGAACACTGAAGCTTTCTTT.

The CDR3 nucleotides are TGTGCCACCAGTGAGAGACAGGGAGGCAGCAATCAGCCCCAGCATTTT. Protein: CATSERQGGSNQPQHF. J is TRBJ1-5 and V is TRBV24-1; 7 bases line up with TRBD1. The CDR3 loop spans 16 amino acids. Germline V lookup: CDR1 KGHDR, CDR2 SFDVKD. J was trimmed by 1 base and V by 4 bases; bases with no gene match: 6.

This clonotype was detected a few times. This sequence joins TRBV15 and TRBJ1-4, with no clear D. Germline V gene data show CDR1 as LNHNV and CDR2 as YYDKDF (reference sequence). The CDR3 length is 15 residues. Trimming removed 0 bases from V and 8 bases from J, with 13 bases in between. The CDR3 loop reads CATSRDGKLGEKLFF. CDR3 bases: TGTGCCACCAGCAGAGATGGGAAATTGGGGGAAAAACTGTTTTTT.

The chain combines TRBV4-3 with TRBJ2-1, with TRBD2 as a possible D gene (6 bases). V lost 4 bases and J lost 6, with 16 bases in between. CDR3 length: 15 residues. The germline V gene encodes CDR1 LGHNA and CDR2 YSLEER. In DNA form, the CDR3 reads TGCGCCAGCAGCCCCGACCGGGGGTGGGGCAATGAGCAGTTCTTC. This gives the protein CASSPDRGWGNEQFF.

The chain carries TRBV7-9 and TRBJ2-2; unclear D gene. The germline gives CDR1 SEHNR, CDR2 FQNEAQ (reference sequence). This CDR3 region has 14 residues. Deletions cut 8 bases from V and 3 bases from J, with 13 bases between. The CDR3: CASPRAEDTGELFF. In DNA, the CDR3 is TGTGCCAGCCCCCGGGCGGAAGACACCGGGGAGCTGTTTTTT.

This clonotype was observed a handful of times. The V and J genes are TRBV20-1 and TRBJ2-1; TRBD2 aligns across 14 bases. There are 14 residues in the CDR3. Germline CDR1 DFQATT, CDR2 SNEGSKA (reference sequence). J was trimmed by 7 bases and V by 6 bases; bases with no gene match: 5. The CDR3 sequence: CSAVTSGGANEQFF. CDR3 DNA sequence: TGCAGTGCCGTGACTAGCGGGGGGGCAAATGAGCAGTTCTTC.

The V and J genes are TRBV4-1 and TRBJ2-3; D is uncertain. CDR1 and CDR2 from the germline V gene are MGHRA and YSYEKL. Trimming pared 4 bases from V and 0 bases from J, leaving 11 bases between. This CDR3 region has 15 residues. CDR3: CASSPWPESTDTQYF. DNA of the CDR3: TGCGCCAGCAGCCCCTGGCCCGAGAGCACAGATACGCAGTATTTT.

This clonotype has more than one count but fewer than ten. The V gene is TRBV5-1, the J gene TRBJ1-1; 8 bases fit TRBD1. The CDR3 sequence is 13 residues long. In germline, CDR1 is SGHRS, CDR2 YFSETQ. V lost 4 bases and J lost 4; bases outside the gene matches: 3. CDR3 sequence reads: CASSGTGGTEAFF. CDR3 in DNA: TGCGCCAGCAGCGGAACAGGGGGCACTGAAGCTTTCTTT.

This clonotype was picked up a small number of times. The chain carries TRBV5-1 and TRBJ1-1, with D possibly being TRBD1 (5 bases). This CDR3 comprises 13 residues. Germline V lookup: CDR1 SGHRS, CDR2 YFSETQ. Trimming stripped 1 base from V and 8 bases from J, with 12 bases between. The CDR3 loop reads CASSLSGSPEAFF. CDR3 coding DNA: TGCGCCAGCAGCTTGTCAGGGTCGCCCGAAGCTTTCTTT.

The gene calls are TRBV7-2 and TRBJ2-7, with D uncertain. Germline CDR1 is SGHTA and CDR2 is FQGNSA. This CDR3 contains 14 residues. Trimming removed 5 bases from V and 3 bases from J, with 14 bases in between. This CDR3 reads CASSPYLGNYEQYV. CDR3 bases: TGTGCCAGCAGCCCCTATCTTGGCAACTACGAGCAGTACGTC.

This clonotype was found a few times. The chain is built from TRBV20-1 and TRBJ1-4, with D unresolved. V was clipped by 6 bases and J by 8 bases, with 16 bases between them. Germline V gives CDR1 DFQATT, CDR2 SNEGSKA (reference sequence). This CDR3 spans 13 amino acids. CDR3 protein: CSAAPIPVEKLFF. DNA for the CDR3: TGCAGTGCCGCGCCGATTCCGGTAGAAAAACTGTTTTTT.

V is TRBV7-6 and J is TRBJ1-4; the D gene is possibly TRBD1 (5 bases). V gave up 3 bases and J gave up 13 bases, with 12 bases separating them. There are 12 residues in the CDR3. The germline V gene encodes CDR1 SGHVS and CDR2 FNYEAQ. The CDR3 loop reads CASSFLEGTLFF. CDR3 DNA sequence: TGTGCCAGCAGCTTCTTGGAGGGGACACTGTTTTTT.

This clonotype was recorded once. V is TRBV5-6 and J is TRBJ1-2, with D possibly being TRBD1 (6 bases). The ends were cut back, 1 base at V and 4 bases at J, with 11 bases in the middle. Germline CDR1 SGHDT, CDR2 YYEEEE. The CDR3 spans 14 residues. The CDR3 loop reads CASSLNRATYGYTF. CDR3 coding DNA: TGTGCCAGCAGCTTGAACAGGGCTACCTATGGCTACACCTTC.

The chain links TRBV7-9 to TRBJ1-2; a possible D gene is TRBD1 (5 bases). Germline V lookup: CDR1 SEHNR, CDR2 FQNEAQ (reference sequence). The CDR3 covers 14 residues. With 1 base removed from V and 8 bases from J, the gap between germline ends came to 14 bases. The DNA for the CDR3 is TGTGCCAGCAGCTTAGGCCCGGCGGACAAGGGCTACACCTTC. As protein: CASSLGPADKGYTF.

The chain employs TRBV2 and TRBJ1-2; D gene unclear. Germline V gene lookup returns CDR1 SNHLY and CDR2 FYNNEI. The CDR3 has 12 residues. V was trimmed by 5 bases and J by 3 bases, leaving 7 bases between them. As DNA, the CDR3 is TGTGCCAGCAGTCAAAGGGACTATGGCTACACCTTC. This gives the protein CASSQRDYGYTF.

This chain connects TRBV5-1 to TRBJ2-7; D is ambiguous. CDR3 length: 14 residues. V gave up 0 bases and J gave up 5 bases, with 12 bases separating them. Germline CDR1 is SGHRS and CDR2 is YFSETQ. The CDR3 protein is CASSLGPSWNEQYV. The CDR3 coding sequence is TGCGCCAGCAGCTTGGGTCCTTCGTGGAACGAGCAGTACGTC.

This clonotype appeared a few times. The rearrangement links TRBV12-5 to TRBJ2-1; the match to TRBD1 covers 7 bases. Germline trimming cut 1 base from V and 6 bases from J; bases unmatched to any gene: 9. The CDR3 totals 16 residues. Germline loops: CDR1 LGHNT, CDR2 FRNRAP. The CDR3 DNA reads as TGTGCTAGTGGTTTGGCTTCCGGGACAGCCGTCAATGAGCAGTTCTTC. As protein: CASGLASGTAVNEQFF.